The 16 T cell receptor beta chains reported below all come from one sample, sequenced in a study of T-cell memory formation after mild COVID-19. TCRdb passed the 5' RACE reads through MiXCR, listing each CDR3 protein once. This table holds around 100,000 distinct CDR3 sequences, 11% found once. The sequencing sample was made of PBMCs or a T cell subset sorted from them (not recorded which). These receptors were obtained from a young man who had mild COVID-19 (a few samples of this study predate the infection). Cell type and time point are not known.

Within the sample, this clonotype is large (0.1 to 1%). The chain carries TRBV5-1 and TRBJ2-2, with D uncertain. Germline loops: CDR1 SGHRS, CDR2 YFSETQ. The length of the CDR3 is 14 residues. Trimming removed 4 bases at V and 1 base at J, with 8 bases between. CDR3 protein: CASSPGMNTGELFF. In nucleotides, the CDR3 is TGCGCCAGCAGCCCAGGAATGAACACCGGGGAGCTGTTTTTT.

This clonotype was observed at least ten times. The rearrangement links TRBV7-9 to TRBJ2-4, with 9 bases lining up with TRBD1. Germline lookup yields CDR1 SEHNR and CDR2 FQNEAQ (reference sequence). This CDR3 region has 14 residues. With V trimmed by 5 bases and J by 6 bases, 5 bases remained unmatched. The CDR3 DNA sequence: TGTGCCAGCAGCGTCGACAGGGGGGTAAACATTCAGTACTTC. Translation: CASSVDRGVNIQYF. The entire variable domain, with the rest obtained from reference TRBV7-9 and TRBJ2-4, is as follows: DTGVSQNPRHKITKRGQNVTFRCDPISEHNRLYWYRQTLGQGPEFLTYFQNEAQLEKSRLLSDRFSAERPKGSFSTLEIQRTEQGDSAMYLCASSVDRGVNIQYFGAGTRLSVL.

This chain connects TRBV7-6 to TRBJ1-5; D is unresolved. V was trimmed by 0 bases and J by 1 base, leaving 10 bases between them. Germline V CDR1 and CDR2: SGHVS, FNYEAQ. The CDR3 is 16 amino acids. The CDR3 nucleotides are TGTGCCAGCAGCTTAGCCAGCGCAGAGAGCAATCAGCCCCAGCATTTT. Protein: CASSLASAESNQPQHF.

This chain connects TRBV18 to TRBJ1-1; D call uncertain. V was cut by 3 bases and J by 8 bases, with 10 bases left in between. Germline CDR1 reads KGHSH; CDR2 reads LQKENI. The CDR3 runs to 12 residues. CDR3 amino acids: CASSPSDGEAFF. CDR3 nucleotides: TGTGCCAGCTCACCCTCCGACGGGGAAGCTTTCTTT.

The CDR3 DNA follows: TGTGCCAGCAAAACGGAGGGAGATACGCAGTATTTT. Amino acids: CASKTEGDTQYF. The chain links TRBV27 to TRBJ2-3, with a weak D call TRBD2 (6 bases). In germline, CDR1 is MNHEY, CDR2 SMNVEV (reference sequence). The CDR3 is made up of 12 amino acids. V lost 7 bases and J lost 5, with 10 bases in between.

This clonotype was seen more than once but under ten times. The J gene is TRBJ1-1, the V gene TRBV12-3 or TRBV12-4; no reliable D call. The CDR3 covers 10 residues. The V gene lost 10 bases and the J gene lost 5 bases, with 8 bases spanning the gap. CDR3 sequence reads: CATSGTEAFF. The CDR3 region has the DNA TGTGCCACCAGCGGTACTGAAGCTTTCTTT.

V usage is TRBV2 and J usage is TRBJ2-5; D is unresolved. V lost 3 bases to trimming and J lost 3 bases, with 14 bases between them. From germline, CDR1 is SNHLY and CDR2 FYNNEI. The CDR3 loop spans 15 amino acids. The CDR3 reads CASSEWPTTEETQYF. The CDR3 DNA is TGTGCCAGCAGTGAGTGGCCAACGACCGAAGAGACCCAGTACTTC.

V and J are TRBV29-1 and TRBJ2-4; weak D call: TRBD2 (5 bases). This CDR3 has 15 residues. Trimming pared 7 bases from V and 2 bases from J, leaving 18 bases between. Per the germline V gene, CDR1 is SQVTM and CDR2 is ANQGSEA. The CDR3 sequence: CSATSASRPKNIQYF. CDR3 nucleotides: TGCAGCGCCACGAGTGCTAGCCGACCCAAAAACATTCAGTACTTC.

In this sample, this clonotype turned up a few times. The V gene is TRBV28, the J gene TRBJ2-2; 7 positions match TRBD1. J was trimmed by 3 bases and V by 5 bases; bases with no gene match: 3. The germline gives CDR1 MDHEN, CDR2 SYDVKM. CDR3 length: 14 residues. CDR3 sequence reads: CASSVGQHTGELFF. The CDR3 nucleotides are TGTGCCAGCAGTGTGGGACAGCACACCGGGGAGCTGTTTTTT.

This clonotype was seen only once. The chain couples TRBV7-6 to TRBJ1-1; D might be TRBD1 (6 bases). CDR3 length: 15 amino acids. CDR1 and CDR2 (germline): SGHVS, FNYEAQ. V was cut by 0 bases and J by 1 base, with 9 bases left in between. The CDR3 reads CASSLAGGGNTEAFF. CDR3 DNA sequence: TGTGCCAGCAGCTTAGCAGGAGGGGGGAACACTGAAGCTTTCTTT. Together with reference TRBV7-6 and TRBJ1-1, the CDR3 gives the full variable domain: GAGVSQSPRYKVTKRGQDVALRCDPISGHVSLYWYRQALGQGPEFLTYFNYEAQQDKSGLPNDRFSAERPEGSISTLTIQRTEQRDSAMYRCASSLAGGGNTEAFFGQGTRLTVV.

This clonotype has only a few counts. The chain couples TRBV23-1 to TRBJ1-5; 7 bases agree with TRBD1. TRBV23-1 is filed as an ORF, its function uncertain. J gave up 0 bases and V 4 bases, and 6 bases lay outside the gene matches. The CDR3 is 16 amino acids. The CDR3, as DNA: TGCGCCAGCAGTCTCCCGACAGGGTGTAGCAATCAGCCCCAGCATTTT. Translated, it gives CASSLPTGCSNQPQHF.

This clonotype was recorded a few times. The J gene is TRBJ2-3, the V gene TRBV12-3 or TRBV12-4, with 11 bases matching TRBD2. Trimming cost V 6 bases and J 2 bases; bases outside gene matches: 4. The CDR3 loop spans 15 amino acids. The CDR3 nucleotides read TGTGCCAGCAGCCGACTAGCGGGGCCCACAGATACGCAGTATTTT. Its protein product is CASSRLAGPTDTQYF.

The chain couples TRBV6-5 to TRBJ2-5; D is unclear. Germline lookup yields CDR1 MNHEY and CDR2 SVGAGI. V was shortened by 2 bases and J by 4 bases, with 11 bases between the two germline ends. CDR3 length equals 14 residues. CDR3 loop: CASSYRVLGETQYF. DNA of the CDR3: TGTGCCAGCAGTTACAGGGTTTTAGGAGAGACCCAGTACTTC.

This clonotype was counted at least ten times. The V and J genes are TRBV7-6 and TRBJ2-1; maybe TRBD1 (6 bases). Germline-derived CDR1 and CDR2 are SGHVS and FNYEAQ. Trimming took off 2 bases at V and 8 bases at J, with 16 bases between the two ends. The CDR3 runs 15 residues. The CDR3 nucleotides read TGTGCCAGCAGCTTATTTGGGGGCTTGGGCGATGAGCAGTTCTTC. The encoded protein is CASSLFGGLGDEQFF.

The CDR3 reads CASSVQGGYEQYF. The DNA of the CDR3 is TGTGCCAGCAGCGTCCAGGGGGGCTACGAGCAGTACTTC. This chain links TRBV5-5 with TRBJ2-7, with D possibly TRBD1 on 7 matching bases. Germline V lookup: CDR1 SGHKS, CDR2 YYEKEE (reference sequence). V lost 4 bases and J lost 3, with 11 bases in between. The CDR3 is 13 amino acids.

This CDR3 is CASSALAGGSTSTDTQYF. The DNA of the CDR3 is TGTGCCAGCAGCGCTCTAGCGGGGGGATCAACTAGCACAGATACGCAGTATTTT. The V call is TRBV9, the J call TRBJ2-3; 11 positions agree with TRBD2. Germline loops: CDR1 SGDLS, CDR2 YYNGEE. The CDR3 runs to 18 residues. V shed 3 bases and J 0 bases; nucleotides not matched to a gene: 9.